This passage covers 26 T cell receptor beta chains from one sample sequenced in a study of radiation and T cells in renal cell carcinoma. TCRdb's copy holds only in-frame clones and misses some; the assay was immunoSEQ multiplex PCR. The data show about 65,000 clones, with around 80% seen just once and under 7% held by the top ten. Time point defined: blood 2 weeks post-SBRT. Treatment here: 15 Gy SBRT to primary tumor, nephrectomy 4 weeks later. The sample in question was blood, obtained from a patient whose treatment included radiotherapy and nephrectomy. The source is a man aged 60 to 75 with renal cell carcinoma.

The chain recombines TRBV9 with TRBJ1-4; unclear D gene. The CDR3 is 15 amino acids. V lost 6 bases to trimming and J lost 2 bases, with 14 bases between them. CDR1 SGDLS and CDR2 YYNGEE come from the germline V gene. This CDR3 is CASNRGEGTNEKLFF. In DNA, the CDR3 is TGTGCCAGCAACCGCGGGGAAGGGACTAATGAAAAACTGTTTTTT.

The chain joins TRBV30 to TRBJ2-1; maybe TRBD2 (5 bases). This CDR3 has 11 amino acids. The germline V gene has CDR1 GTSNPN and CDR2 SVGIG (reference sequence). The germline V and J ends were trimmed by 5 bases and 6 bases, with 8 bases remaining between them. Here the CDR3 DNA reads TGTGCCTGGGCGGACTTCAATGAGCAGTTCTTC. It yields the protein CAWADFNEQFF.

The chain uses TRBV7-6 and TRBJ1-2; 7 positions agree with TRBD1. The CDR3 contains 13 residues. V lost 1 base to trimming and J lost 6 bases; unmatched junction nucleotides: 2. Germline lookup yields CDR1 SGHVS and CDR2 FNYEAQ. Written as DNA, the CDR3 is TGTGCCAGCAGCTTAGGAGGGGGCAATGGCTACACCTTC. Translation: CASSLGGGNGYTF. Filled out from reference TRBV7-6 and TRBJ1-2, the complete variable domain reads GAGVSQSPRYKVTKRGQDVALRCDPISGHVSLYWYRQALGQGPEFLTYFNYEAQQDKSGLPNDRFSAERPEGSISTLTIQRTEQRDSAMYRCASSLGGGNGYTFGSGTRLTVV.

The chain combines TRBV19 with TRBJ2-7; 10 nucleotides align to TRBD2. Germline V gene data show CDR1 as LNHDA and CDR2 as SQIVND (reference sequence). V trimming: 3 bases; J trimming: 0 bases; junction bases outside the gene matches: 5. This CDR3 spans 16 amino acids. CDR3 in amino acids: CASSMLAGDDSYEQYF. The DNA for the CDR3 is TGTGCCAGTAGTATGCTAGCGGGGGACGACTCCTACGAGCAGTACTTC. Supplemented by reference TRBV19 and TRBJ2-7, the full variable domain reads DGGITQSPKYLFRKEGQNVTLSCEQNLNHDAMYWYRQDPGQGLRLIYYSQIVNDFQKGDIAEGYSVSREKKESFPLTVTSAQKNPTAFYLCASSMLAGDDSYEQYFGPGTRLTVT.

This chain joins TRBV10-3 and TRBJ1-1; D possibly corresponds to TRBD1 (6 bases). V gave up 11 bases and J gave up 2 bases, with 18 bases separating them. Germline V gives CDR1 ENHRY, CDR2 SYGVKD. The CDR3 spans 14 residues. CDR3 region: CAVALSGANTEAFF. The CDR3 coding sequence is TGTGCCGTCGCCCTGTCAGGGGCTAACACTGAAGCTTTCTTT.

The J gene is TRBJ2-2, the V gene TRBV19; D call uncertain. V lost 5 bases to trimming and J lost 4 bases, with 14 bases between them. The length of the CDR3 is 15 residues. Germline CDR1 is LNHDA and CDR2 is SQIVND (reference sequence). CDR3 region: CASSSGPGRTGELFF. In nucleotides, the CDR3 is TGTGCCAGTAGTTCGGGCCCTGGGCGCACCGGGGAGCTGTTTTTT.

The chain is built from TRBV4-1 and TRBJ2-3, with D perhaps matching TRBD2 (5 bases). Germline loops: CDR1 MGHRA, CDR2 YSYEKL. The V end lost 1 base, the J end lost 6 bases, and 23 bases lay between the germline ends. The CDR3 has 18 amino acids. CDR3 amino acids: CASSQGILSRRGKDTQYF. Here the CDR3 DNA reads TGCGCCAGCAGCCAAGGAATATTGTCACGCCGGGGTAAGGATACGCAGTATTTT.

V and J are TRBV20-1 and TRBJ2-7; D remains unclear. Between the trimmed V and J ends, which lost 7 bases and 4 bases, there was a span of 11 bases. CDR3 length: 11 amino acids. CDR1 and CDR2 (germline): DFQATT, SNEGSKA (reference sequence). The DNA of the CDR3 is TGCAGTGTCAGAACAGCGTACGAGCAGTACTTC. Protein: CSVRTAYEQYF.

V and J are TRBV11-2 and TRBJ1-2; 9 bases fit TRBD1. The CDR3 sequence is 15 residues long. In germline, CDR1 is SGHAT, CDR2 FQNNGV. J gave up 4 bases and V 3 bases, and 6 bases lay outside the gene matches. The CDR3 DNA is TGTGCCAGCAGCTTCCCACAGGGGGCTGGCTATGGCTACACCTTC. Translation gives CASSFPQGAGYGYTF.

Written as DNA, the CDR3 is TGTGCCAGCAGCCCTGACACTAGCGGGGGGCTAGAGACCCAGTACTTC. It specifies CASSPDTSGGLETQYF. V usage is TRBV11-3 and J usage is TRBJ2-5; TRBD2 matches 12 bases. The V segment lost 5 bases and the J segment 4 bases; nucleotides outside the gene matches: 8. Germline-derived CDR1 and CDR2 are SGHNT and YENEEA. The CDR3 has 16 residues.

This chain's CDR3 is CATDPGQGPDTQYF. DNA for the CDR3: TGTGCCACCGACCCGGGGCAGGGTCCAGATACGCAGTATTTT. This chain uses TRBV10-3 with TRBJ2-3, with D perhaps being TRBD1 or TRBD2 (5 bases each). The CDR3 has 14 residues. Germline CDR1 is ENHRY and CDR2 is SYGVKD. V lost 10 bases, J lost 4 bases, and 18 bases lay in between.

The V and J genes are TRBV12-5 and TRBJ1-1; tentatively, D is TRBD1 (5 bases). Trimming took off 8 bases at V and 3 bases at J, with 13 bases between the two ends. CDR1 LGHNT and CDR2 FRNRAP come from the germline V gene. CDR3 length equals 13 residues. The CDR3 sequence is CASRAGSDTEAFF. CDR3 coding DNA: TGTGCTAGTAGGGCAGGGTCGGACACTGAAGCTTTCTTT. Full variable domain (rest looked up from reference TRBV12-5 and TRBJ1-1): DARVTQTPRHKVTEMGQEVTMRCQPILGHNTVFWYRQTMMQGLELLAYFRNRAPLDDSGMPKDRFSAEMPDATLATLKIQPSEPRDSAVYFCASRAGSDTEAFFGQGTRLTVV.

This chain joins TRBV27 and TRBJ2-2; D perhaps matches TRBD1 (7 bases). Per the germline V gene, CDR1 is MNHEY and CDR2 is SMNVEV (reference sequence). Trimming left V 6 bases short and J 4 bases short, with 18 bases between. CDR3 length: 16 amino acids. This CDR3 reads CASSLATGYTTGELFF. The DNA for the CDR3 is TGTGCCAGCAGCCTAGCGACAGGGTATACCACCGGGGAGCTGTTTTTT.

CDR3 nucleotides: TGTGCCAGCTTCGGACAGAAACACAATGAGCAGTTCTTC. Protein sequence: CASFGQKHNEQFF. The rearrangement uses TRBV2 and TRBJ2-1; D might be TRBD1 (6 bases). V was trimmed by 8 bases and J by 5 bases, leaving 13 bases between them. The CDR3 is made up of 13 amino acids. Germline V gene sequence: CDR1 SNHLY, CDR2 FYNNEI. The variable domain in full, with the rest retrieved from reference TRBV2 and TRBJ2-1, is EPEVTQTPSHQVTQMGQEVILRCVPISNHLYFYWYRQILGQKVEFLVSFYNNEISEKSEIFDDQFSVERPDGSNFTLKIRSTKLEDSAMYFCASFGQKHNEQFFGPGTRLTVL.

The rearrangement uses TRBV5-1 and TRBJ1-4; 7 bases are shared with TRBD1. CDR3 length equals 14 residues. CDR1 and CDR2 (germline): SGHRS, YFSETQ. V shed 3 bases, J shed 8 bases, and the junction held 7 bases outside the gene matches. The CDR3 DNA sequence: TGCGCCAGCAGCTCTTGGACAGGTCGCGAAAAACTGTTTTTT. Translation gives CASSSWTGREKLFF.

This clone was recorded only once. CDR3 sequence reads: CASSYSFSGGYEQFF. The CDR3 nucleotides read TGTGCCAGCAGTTACTCGTTCAGCGGGGGGTATGAGCAGTTCTTC. This chain joins TRBV6-6 and TRBJ2-1, with TRBD2 matching over 9 bases. J gave up 8 bases and V 0 bases, and 5 bases lay outside the gene matches. This CDR3 contains 15 residues. CDR1 MNHNY and CDR2 SVGAGI come from the germline V gene (reference sequence).

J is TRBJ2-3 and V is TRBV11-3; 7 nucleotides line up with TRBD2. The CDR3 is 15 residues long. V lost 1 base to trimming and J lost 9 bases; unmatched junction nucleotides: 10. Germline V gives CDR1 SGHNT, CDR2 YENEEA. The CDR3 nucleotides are TGTGCCAGCAGCTTAGTCTCCGCGGGAGCGGGGACGCAGTATTTT. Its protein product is CASSLVSAGAGTQYF.

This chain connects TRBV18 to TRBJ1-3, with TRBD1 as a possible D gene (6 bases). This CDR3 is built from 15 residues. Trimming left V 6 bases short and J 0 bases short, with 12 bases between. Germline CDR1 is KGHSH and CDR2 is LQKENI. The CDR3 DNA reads TGTGCCAGCTCCCTCGACAGGATCTCTGGAAACACCATATATTTT. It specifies CASSLDRISGNTIYF. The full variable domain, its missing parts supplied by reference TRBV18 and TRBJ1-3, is NAGVMQNPRHLVRRRGQEARLRCSPMKGHSHVYWYRQLPEEGLKFMVYLQKENIIDESGMPKERFSAEFPKEGPSILRIQQVVRGDSAAYFCASSLDRISGNTIYFGEGSWLTVV.

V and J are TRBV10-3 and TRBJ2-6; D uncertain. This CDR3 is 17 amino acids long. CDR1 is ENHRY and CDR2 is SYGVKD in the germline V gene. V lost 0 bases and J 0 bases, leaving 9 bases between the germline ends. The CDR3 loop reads CAISESSIRSGANVLTF. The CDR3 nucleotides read TGTGCCATCAGTGAGTCGTCAATTCGCTCTGGGGCCAACGTCCTGACTTTC.

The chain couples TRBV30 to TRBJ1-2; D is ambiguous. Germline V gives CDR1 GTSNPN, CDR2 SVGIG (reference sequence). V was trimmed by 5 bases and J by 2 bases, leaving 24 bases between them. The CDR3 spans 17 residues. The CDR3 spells CAWDIRADPSKNYGYTF. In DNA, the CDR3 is TGTGCCTGGGACATTAGGGCAGACCCCTCAAAGAACTATGGCTACACCTTC.

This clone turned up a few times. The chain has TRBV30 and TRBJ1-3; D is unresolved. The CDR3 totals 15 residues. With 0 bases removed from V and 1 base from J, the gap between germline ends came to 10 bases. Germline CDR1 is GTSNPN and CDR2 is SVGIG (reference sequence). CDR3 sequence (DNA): TGTGCCTGGAGTGTAGAGGGAGTTTCTGGAAACACCATATATTTT. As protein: CAWSVEGVSGNTIYF.

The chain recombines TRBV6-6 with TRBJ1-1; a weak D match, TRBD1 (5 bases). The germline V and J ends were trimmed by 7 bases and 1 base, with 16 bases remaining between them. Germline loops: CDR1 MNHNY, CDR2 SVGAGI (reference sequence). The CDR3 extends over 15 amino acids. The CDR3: CASTPGGSTNTEAFF. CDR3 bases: TGTGCCAGCACCCCGGGGGGGTCAACGAACACTGAAGCTTTCTTT.

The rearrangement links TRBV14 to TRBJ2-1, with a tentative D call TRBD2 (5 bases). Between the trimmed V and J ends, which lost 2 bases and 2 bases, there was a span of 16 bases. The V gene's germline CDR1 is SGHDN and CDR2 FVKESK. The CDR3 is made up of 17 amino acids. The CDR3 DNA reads TGTGCCAGCAGCCAACCCGGGATGCGGGTCACCTACAATGAGCAGTTCTTC. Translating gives CASSQPGMRVTYNEQFF.

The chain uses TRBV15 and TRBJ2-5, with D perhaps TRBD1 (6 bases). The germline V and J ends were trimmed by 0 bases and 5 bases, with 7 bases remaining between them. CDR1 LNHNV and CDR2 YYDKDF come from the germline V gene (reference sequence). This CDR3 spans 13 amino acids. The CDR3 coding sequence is TGTGCCACCAGCAGAGATCAGGGGGAGACCCAGTACTTC. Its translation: CATSRDQGETQYF. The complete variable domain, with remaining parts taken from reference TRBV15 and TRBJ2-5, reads DAMVIQNPRYQVTQFGKPVTLSCSQTLNHNVMYWYQQKSSQAPKLLFHYYDKDFNNEADTPDNFQSRRPNTSFCFLDIRSPGLGDTAMYLCATSRDQGETQYFGPGTRLLVL.

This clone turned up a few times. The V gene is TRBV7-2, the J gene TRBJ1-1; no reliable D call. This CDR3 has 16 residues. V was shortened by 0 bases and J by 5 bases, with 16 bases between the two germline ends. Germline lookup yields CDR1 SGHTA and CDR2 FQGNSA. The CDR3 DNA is TGTGCCAGCAGCTTAGCGCCCCCCCGGCGAGGGACTGAAGCTTTCTTT. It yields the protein CASSLAPPRRGTEAFF.

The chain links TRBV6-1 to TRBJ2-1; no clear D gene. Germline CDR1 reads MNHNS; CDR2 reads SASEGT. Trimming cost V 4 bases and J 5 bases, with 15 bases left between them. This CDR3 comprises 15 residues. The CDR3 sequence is CASSVWIVGDNEQFF. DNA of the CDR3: TGTGCCAGCAGTGTATGGATAGTTGGCGACAATGAGCAGTTCTTC.